This T cell receptor (beta chain) came from a study of blood T cell repertoires in COVID-19. Study at large: Samples of COVID-19 (acute and convalescent) were obtained from the United States, Italy and Spain. The cDNA or gDNA used as material had been derived from T cells, B-cell-depleted T cells, or PBMCs.

Original processing methods: The authors estimated nucleated cell counts from reference gene primer amplification. Profiling relied on immunoSEQ multiplex PCR, and the TCRdb table lists in-frame clones only, not all of them. V, J and clone size derive from that table, while D and trimming were established from the DNA sequence. The data hold tens of thousands of clones, with about 86% observed a single time. The CDR3 has 13 amino acids. V lost 0 bases and J lost 7, with 9 bases in between. Germline CDR1 reads LGHNA; CDR2 reads YSLEER. This chain joins TRBV4-3 and TRBJ1-2, with a weak D call TRBD1 (5 bases). This clonotype originated in a man aged 70 or older with acute or convalescent COVID-19. The material sequenced was peripheral blood. DNA for the CDR3: TGCGCCAGCAGCCAAGATTATGGGGCTGGCTACACCTTC. It yields the protein CASSQDYGAGYTF.